The next 6 T cell receptor beta chains were all read from a single sample in a study of blood T cell repertoires in COVID-19. Method: immunoSEQ multiplex PCR; TCRdb's copy keeps in-frame clones and lacks some. The table includes roughly 70,000 clones, around nine tenths detected once. The sequencing input was peripheral blood. These receptors originate from a woman aged 80 or older with acute or convalescent COVID-19.

A single count supports this clone. The rearrangement joins TRBV29-1 to TRBJ1-1, with 7 nucleotides matching TRBD1. CDR1 is SQVTM, CDR2 ANQGSEA, per germline. With V trimmed by 2 bases and J by 5 bases, 11 bases remained unmatched. This CDR3 has 15 residues. CDR3 DNA: TGCAGCGTTGAATCAGCGTCAGGGGGAAAAACTGAAGCTTTCTTT. Translation gives CSVESASGGKTEAFF.

The chain is built from TRBV28 and TRBJ1-5; 7 bases agree with TRBD1. Germline CDR1 and CDR2: MDHEN and SYDVKM. The CDR3 has 15 amino acids. The V gene end was trimmed by 7 bases and the J gene end by 4 bases; junction bases not matched to a gene: 10. The CDR3 DNA sequence: TGTGCCAGCACCCCTCCGACAGGGCAGAATCAGCCCCAGCATTTT. It specifies CASTPPTGQNQPQHF.

The J gene is TRBJ2-3, the V gene TRBV28, with TRBD1 matching 8 bases. The CDR3 runs 14 residues. V lost 6 bases to trimming and J lost 2 bases; unmatched junction nucleotides: 4. The germline V gene encodes CDR1 MDHEN and CDR2 SYDVKM. CDR3 protein: CASRPGQVTDTQYF. For the CDR3, the DNA is TGTGCCAGCAGACCGGGACAGGTCACAGATACGCAGTATTTT.

V is TRBV6-6 and J is TRBJ2-3; D unresolved. Trimming took off 5 bases at V and 5 bases at J, with 5 bases between the two ends. Germline V lookup: CDR1 MNHNY, CDR2 SVGAGI (reference sequence). This CDR3 region has 11 residues. CDR3 sequence reads: CASSPRDTQYF. The CDR3, as DNA: TGTGCCAGCAGTCCCCGAGATACGCAGTATTTT.

This clone is a singleton in its sample. The chain joins TRBV2 to TRBJ2-7; TRBD2 matches at 10 bases. The CDR3 covers 16 residues. Germline assignment: CDR1 SNHLY and CDR2 FYNNEI. V trimming: 6 bases; J trimming: 6 bases; junction bases outside the gene matches: 14. The CDR3 DNA is TGTGCCAGCAGGGTAAAGCTGAGCGGGGGGGTCAGCGAGCAGTACTTC. Translation gives CASRVKLSGGVSEQYF.

The rearrangement joins TRBV29-1 to TRBJ1-2; 7 bases are a match to TRBD1. Germline V gene data show CDR1 as SQVTM and CDR2 as ANQGSEA. The V gene end was trimmed by 7 bases and the J gene end by 4 bases; junction bases not matched to a gene: 6. The CDR3 is made up of 12 amino acids. This CDR3 is CSAKTGAYGYTF. The CDR3 region has the DNA TGCAGCGCGAAAACAGGGGCCTATGGCTACACCTTC.